These 12 T cell receptor beta chains were sequenced from one sample in a study of cytomegalovirus exposure and HLA in healthy donors. Primers: 60 Vbeta forward and 13 Jbeta reverse. TCRdb's table, derived via immunoSEQ multiplex PCR, lists solely in-frame clones and lacks some. Among approximately 100,000 clones, approximately 80% were seen once, and the ten largest hold about 4%. What was sequenced was PBMCs. Receptors were obtained from a female donor in good health and CMV-seropositive.

The rearrangement uses TRBV20-1 and TRBJ2-3, with a weak D call TRBD1 (6 bases). The length of the CDR3 is 11 residues. In germline, CDR1 is DFQATT, CDR2 SNEGSKA (reference sequence). CDR3 amino acids: CSRGEADTQYF. CDR3 DNA: TGCTCCAGGGGAGAAGCAGATACGCAGTATTTT.

The chain joins TRBV7-8 to TRBJ2-1; D is unclear. Trimming cost V 4 bases and J 6 bases, with 16 bases left between them. CDR1 and CDR2 (germline): SGHVS, FQNEAQ. This CDR3 region has 15 residues. CDR3 protein: CASSSNYLQSNEQFF. In DNA, the CDR3 is TGTGCCAGCAGCTCGAACTACCTCCAATCCAATGAGCAGTTCTTC.

The chain uses TRBV11-2 and TRBJ2-1; 10 bases are a match to TRBD2. CDR3 size: 15 residues. The junction had 4 bases not matched to a gene; V was cut back by 6 bases and J by 2 bases. Germline V CDR1 and CDR2: SGHAT, FQNNGV. Written as DNA, the CDR3 is TGTGCCAGCAGTCCTAGCGGGAGCCCCTACAATGAGCAGTTCTTC. Encoded protein: CASSPSGSPYNEQFF.

This chain connects TRBV28 to TRBJ1-1, with TRBD1 identical over 7 bases. Trimming cost V 6 bases and J 5 bases; bases outside gene matches: 6. The CDR3 has 13 residues. Germline V CDR1 and CDR2: MDHEN, SYDVKM. The CDR3 is CASSPQGWTEAFF. In DNA, the CDR3 is TGTGCCAGCAGCCCACAGGGGTGGACTGAAGCTTTCTTT.

This clone is a singleton in its sample. The chain joins TRBV30 to TRBJ1-1; D might be TRBD1 (6 bases). V dropped 8 bases and J dropped 1 base, with 14 bases sitting between them. Germline V gene sequence: CDR1 GTSNPN, CDR2 SVGIG (reference sequence). The CDR3 extends over 13 amino acids. The CDR3 DNA reads as TGTGCCGGCCGGGGACACTCGAACACTGAAGCTTTCTTT. This gives the protein CAGRGHSNTEAFF.

This clone was seen only once. The chain carries TRBV29-1 and TRBJ2-1, with D maybe TRBD2 (5 bases). Per germline, CDR1 SQVTM and CDR2 ANQGSEA. This CDR3 region has 11 residues. V gave up 7 bases and J gave up 4 bases, with 8 bases separating them. CDR3 sequence (DNA): TGCAGCGGGTGGGAGTACAATGAGCAGTTCTTC. Amino acid sequence: CSGWEYNEQFF.

The J gene is TRBJ2-2, the V gene TRBV4-1, with D maybe TRBD1 (5 bases). The CDR3 totals 16 residues. The V end was cut by 4 bases, the J end by 6 bases, with 18 bases between. Germline CDR1 reads MGHRA; CDR2 reads YSYEKL. In DNA, the CDR3 is TGCGCCAGCAGCCCGACGACGCCAGGGTCCCCCGGGGAGCTGTTTTTT. This encodes CASSPTTPGSPGELFF.

The V call is TRBV6-5, the J call TRBJ1-6; a possible D gene is TRBD1 (6 bases). The CDR3 sequence is 14 residues long. Looked up from germline, CDR1 is MNHEY and CDR2 is SVGAGI. The V and J ends lost 9 bases and 10 bases respectively, with 19 bases between them. The CDR3 DNA reads as TGTGCCAGAAGTACGGGAACAGGGAGATCACCCCTCCACTTT. As protein: CARSTGTGRSPLHF.

V gene TRBV28 combines with J gene TRBJ2-4, with a tentative D call TRBD2 (5 bases). V was trimmed by 1 base and J by 3 bases, leaving 22 bases between them. CDR3 length: 19 residues. CDR1 MDHEN and CDR2 SYDVKM come from the germline V gene. In DNA form, the CDR3 reads TGTGCCAGCAGTTTATATGACCTTGGGAGCGGACCAAGCAAAAACATTCAGTACTTC. This translates into CASSLYDLGSGPSKNIQYF.

This clone was recorded a few times. The chain combines TRBV9 with TRBJ1-3; D unresolved. The V gene's germline CDR1 is SGDLS and CDR2 YYNGEE. V was trimmed by 3 bases and J by 2 bases, leaving 6 bases between them. There are 13 residues in the CDR3. CDR3 region: CASSERPGNTIYF. The CDR3 DNA sequence: TGTGCCAGCAGCGAGAGGCCTGGAAACACCATATATTTT.

The chain is built from TRBV7-2 and TRBJ2-1, with 8 bases identical to TRBD1. The CDR3 has 15 amino acids. Germline assignment: CDR1 SGHTA and CDR2 FQGNSA. V was clipped by 1 base and J by 7 bases; unmatched bases: 6. The CDR3 sequence: CASSLGQGALNEQFF. As DNA, the CDR3 is TGTGCCAGCAGCTTAGGGCAGGGGGCGTTGAATGAGCAGTTCTTC.

The V gene is TRBV7-2, the J gene TRBJ1-1; D is unclear. With 1 base removed from V and 0 bases from J, the gap between germline ends came to 6 bases. The germline V gene has CDR1 SGHTA and CDR2 FQGNSA. This CDR3 region has 14 residues. For the CDR3, the DNA is TGTGCCAGCAGCTTAGTATCGGTGAACACTGAAGCTTTCTTT. This gives the protein CASSLVSVNTEAFF.